Listed here is a single T cell receptor (beta chain). The antigen is unknown. This specimen comes from a study of OX40 agonist ivuxolimab in advanced cancers. Study overall: A history of anti-PD-1, anti-PD-L1 or anti-CTLA-4 therapy was acceptable, and roughly 40% had some.

General study findings and limits: At doses 0.1 to 3.0 mg/kg, CD4+ and CD8+ clones expanded. Clonal expansion was among the lowest in partial responders at 0.1-3.0 mg/kg, especially CD8+. A proportion of nonresponders additionally exhibited low normalized T-cell clonal expansion.

The V gene lost 5 bases and the J gene lost 6 bases, with 14 bases spanning the gap. Germline V gene lookup returns CDR1 SGHTA and CDR2 FQGTGA. The CDR3 has 13 amino acids. Libraries were prepared by immunoSEQ multiplex PCR; TCRdb keeps only in-frame clonotypes and omits some of them. The table lists under 90,000 clones, 85% to 95% of them singletons, with about 0.32% in the top ten. The specimen was CD4+ or CD8+ T cells sorted from blood, collected in a trial of the OX40 agonist ivuxolimab. This TCR derives from an adult with an advanced solid tumor such as melanoma, head and neck, liver or kidney cancer. The genes are TRBV7-3 and TRBJ2-7; the D is unclear. DNA for the CDR3: TGTGCCAGCAGCCCCAACACGAAAGGCGAGCAGTACTTC. Translated: CASSPNTKGEQYF. The full variable domain, in which reference TRBV7-3 and TRBJ2-7 provide the parts outside the CDR3, is GAGVSQTPSNKVTEKGKYVELRCDPISGHTALYWYRQSLGQGPEFLIYFQGTGAADDSGLPNDRFFAVRPEGSVSTLKIQRTERGDSAVYLCASSPNTKGEQYFGPGTRLTVT.